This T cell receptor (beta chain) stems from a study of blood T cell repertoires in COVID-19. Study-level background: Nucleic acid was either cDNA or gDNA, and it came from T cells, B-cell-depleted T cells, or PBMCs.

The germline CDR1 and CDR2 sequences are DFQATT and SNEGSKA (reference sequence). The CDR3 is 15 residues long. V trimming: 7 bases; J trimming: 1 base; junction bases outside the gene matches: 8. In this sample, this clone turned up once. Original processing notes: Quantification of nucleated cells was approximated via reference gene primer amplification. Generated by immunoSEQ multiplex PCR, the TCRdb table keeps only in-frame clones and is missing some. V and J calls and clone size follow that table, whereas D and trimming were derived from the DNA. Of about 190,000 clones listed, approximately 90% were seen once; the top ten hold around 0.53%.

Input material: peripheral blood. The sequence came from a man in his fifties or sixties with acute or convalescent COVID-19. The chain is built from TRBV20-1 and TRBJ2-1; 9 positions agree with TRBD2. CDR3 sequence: CSGSGSGSSYNEQFF. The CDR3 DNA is TGCAGTGGTAGTGGTAGCGGGAGTTCCTACAATGAGCAGTTCTTC.